This is a list of T cell receptor beta chains from one sample in a study of blood T cell repertoires in COVID-19. The protocol was immunoSEQ multiplex PCR, while the TCRdb copy is restricted to in-frame clones and leaves out a portion. The sample has some 90,000 clones, 80% seen once. Sequenced sample: peripheral blood. The receptors originated from a human donor in a cohort sampled during active COVID-19. Each CDR3 is given with its conserved first and last residue. Fields, in order: D gene, J gene, clone size, V gene, CDR3 DNA, CDR3 protein. A D gene is named only where the DNA matches it firmly. For some rows the clone size is stated as once, few or many, or as a class when expanded; others skip it.

d_call: -; j_call: TRBJ1-4; clone_size: -; v_call: TRBV10-1; cdr3_nt: TGCGCCAGCAGTGTAACGGTTAATGAAAAACTGTTTTTT; cdr3_aa: CASSVTVNEKLFF
d_call: TRBD2; j_call: TRBJ2-1; clone_size: -; v_call: TRBV5-1; cdr3_nt: TGCGCCAGCAGCCAGACTAGCGACTCCTACAATGAGCAGTTCTTC; cdr3_aa: CASSQTSDSYNEQFF
d_call: -; j_call: TRBJ1-6; clone_size: -; v_call: TRBV19; cdr3_nt: TGTGCCAGTAGTACGGGACAAGACCGGGCACCCCTCCACTTT; cdr3_aa: CASSTGQDRAPLHF
d_call: TRBD1; j_call: TRBJ1-5; clone_size: -; v_call: TRBV19; cdr3_nt: TGTGCCAGTAGTTTACGGACAGGCACGAATCAGCCCCAGCATTTT; cdr3_aa: CASSLRTGTNQPQHF
d_call: -; j_call: TRBJ2-7; clone_size: few; v_call: TRBV28; cdr3_nt: TGTGCCAGCAGTTTGAGCGGCTACTACGAGCAGTACTTC; cdr3_aa: CASSLSGYYEQYF
d_call: TRBD2; j_call: TRBJ2-1; clone_size: -; v_call: TRBV24-1; cdr3_nt: TGTGCCACCAGTGAGACTAGCGGGAGGGTTTACAATGAGCAGTTCTTC; cdr3_aa: CATSETSGRVYNEQFF
d_call: -; j_call: TRBJ2-7; clone_size: -; v_call: TRBV18; cdr3_nt: TGTGCCAGCTCACCTAATGAGTACTACGAGCAGTACTTC; cdr3_aa: CASSPNEYYEQYF
d_call: TRBD1; j_call: TRBJ2-5; clone_size: once; v_call: TRBV6-5; cdr3_nt: TGTGCCAGCAGTCCAGCACAGGGGGTACAAGAGACCCAGTACTTC; cdr3_aa: CASSPAQGVQETQYF
d_call: TRBD1; j_call: TRBJ1-1; clone_size: -; v_call: TRBV28; cdr3_nt: TGTGCCACCCAGGACAGGGGGGCTTTCTTT; cdr3_aa: CATQDRGAFF
d_call: TRBD1; j_call: TRBJ2-7; clone_size: -; v_call: TRBV18; cdr3_nt: TGTGCCAGCTCACCGCCCGGGACAGGGCCCCGGGAGCAGTACTTC; cdr3_aa: CASSPPGTGPREQYF
d_call: TRBD1; j_call: TRBJ2-6; clone_size: -; v_call: TRBV28; cdr3_nt: TGTGCCAGCAGACTAATGACAGGGTCCGGGGCCAACGTCCTGACTTTC; cdr3_aa: CASRLMTGSGANVLTF
d_call: TRBD1; j_call: TRBJ2-1; clone_size: -; v_call: TRBV27; cdr3_nt: TGTGCCAGCAGTGCTAGACAGGGCTTGGAGGAGCAGTTCTTC; cdr3_aa: CASSARQGLEEQFF
d_call: -; j_call: TRBJ1-6; clone_size: -; v_call: TRBV27; cdr3_nt: TGTGCCAGCAGTTTAGAGGGGACTGGGGCACCCCTCCACTTT; cdr3_aa: CASSLEGTGAPLHF
d_call: -; j_call: TRBJ1-1; clone_size: -; v_call: TRBV6-5; cdr3_nt: TGTGCCAGCAGGTCAGGGGAGACTGAAGCTTTCTTT; cdr3_aa: CASRSGETEAFF
d_call: -; j_call: TRBJ1-1; clone_size: -; v_call: TRBV5-5; cdr3_nt: TGTGCCAGCAGCCTCCTGGGGGGGGAAGCTTTCTTT; cdr3_aa: CASSLLGGEAFF
d_call: TRBD2; j_call: TRBJ2-7; clone_size: -; v_call: TRBV19; cdr3_nt: TGTGCCAGTAATGGGGTAGCGGGACTCGAGCAGTACTTC; cdr3_aa: CASNGVAGLEQYF
d_call: TRBD2; j_call: TRBJ2-7; clone_size: -; v_call: TRBV28; cdr3_nt: TGTGCCAGCAAGACTCTAGCGGGAGGGTCCGAAGAGCAGTACTTC; cdr3_aa: CASKTLAGGSEEQYF
d_call: -; j_call: TRBJ1-2; clone_size: -; v_call: TRBV28; cdr3_nt: TGTGCCAGCAGTCTATCCCAGGGGTATGGCTACACCTTC; cdr3_aa: CASSLSQGYGYTF
d_call: -; j_call: TRBJ2-7; clone_size: few; v_call: TRBV28; cdr3_nt: TGTGCCAGCAGCCCCAGGTACGAGCAGTACTTC; cdr3_aa: CASSPRYEQYF
d_call: TRBD1; j_call: TRBJ1-1; clone_size: few; v_call: TRBV5-1; cdr3_nt: TGCGCCAGCAAGATTCCAGGGGGCACTGAAGCTTTCTTT; cdr3_aa: CASKIPGGTEAFF
d_call: -; j_call: TRBJ2-7; clone_size: -; v_call: TRBV5-1; cdr3_nt: TGCGCCAGCAGCTTGGGTGGGGCGGTGCGCGAGCAGTACTTC; cdr3_aa: CASSLGGAVREQYF
d_call: -; j_call: TRBJ2-2; clone_size: -; v_call: TRBV27; cdr3_nt: TGTGCCAGCAGCGTCAGGGGCAGGGTGAGCACCGGGGAGCTGTTTTTT; cdr3_aa: CASSVRGRVSTGELFF
d_call: TRBD1; j_call: TRBJ1-3; clone_size: -; v_call: TRBV19; cdr3_nt: TGTGCCAGTAGTACACTTCGGGACAGCAGCTCTGGAAACACCATATATTTT; cdr3_aa: CASSTLRDSSSGNTIYF
d_call: TRBD1; j_call: TRBJ2-7; clone_size: -; v_call: TRBV7-6; cdr3_nt: TGTGCCAGCAGCGGGGACAGGGGGGCCTTCCACGAGCAGTACTTC; cdr3_aa: CASSGDRGAFHEQYF
d_call: TRBD2; j_call: TRBJ2-1; clone_size: few; v_call: TRBV19; cdr3_nt: TGTGCCAGTAGTATACCAGCGGGAGTGAACAATGAGCAGTTCTTC; cdr3_aa: CASSIPAGVNNEQFF
d_call: TRBD1; j_call: TRBJ2-7; clone_size: -; v_call: TRBV30; cdr3_nt: TGTGCCTATGGGACAGGGGGGTCCTACGAGCAGTACTTC; cdr3_aa: CAYGTGGSYEQYF
d_call: TRBD1; j_call: TRBJ2-7; clone_size: -; v_call: TRBV23-1; cdr3_nt: TGCGCCAGCAGAGGATCCCGGGACAGCGCCTACGAGCAGTACTTC; cdr3_aa: CASRGSRDSAYEQYF
d_call: TRBD2; j_call: TRBJ2-7; clone_size: -; v_call: TRBV9; cdr3_nt: TGTGCCAGCAGCCCCCCGAGGACTAGAACCTACGAGCAGTACTTC; cdr3_aa: CASSPPRTRTYEQYF
d_call: TRBD2; j_call: TRBJ2-7; clone_size: -; v_call: TRBV7-8; cdr3_nt: TGTGCCAGCAGCGAAAGAAGCGGGAGAATCTACGAGCAGTACTTC; cdr3_aa: CASSERSGRIYEQYF
d_call: TRBD1; j_call: TRBJ1-5; clone_size: few; v_call: TRBV27; cdr3_nt: TGTGCCAGCAGTTTATGGGACAGGGGAGTATTTAGCAATCAGCCCCAGCATTTT; cdr3_aa: CASSLWDRGVFSNQPQHF
d_call: -; j_call: TRBJ2-2; clone_size: -; v_call: TRBV5-1; cdr3_nt: TGCGCCAGCCAGTCCTCCTTCACCGGGGAGCTGTTTTTT; cdr3_aa: CASQSSFTGELFF
d_call: -; j_call: TRBJ1-5; clone_size: few; v_call: TRBV2; cdr3_nt: TGTGCCAGCAGCGGCTTGCGGGCAGGGAGGGAGCCCCAGCATTTT; cdr3_aa: CASSGLRAGREPQHF
d_call: TRBD2; j_call: TRBJ2-7; clone_size: few; v_call: TRBV6-6; cdr3_nt: TGTGCCAGCAGTCCCCCGCGGGGAGAGGCTAGCGGGAGATGGGAGCAGTACTTC; cdr3_aa: CASSPPRGEASGRWEQYF
d_call: -; j_call: TRBJ2-5; clone_size: -; v_call: TRBV14; cdr3_nt: TGTGCCAGCAGCCAAGGGGGCATAGCGCTCGGGGGAGAGACCCAGTACTTC; cdr3_aa: CASSQGGIALGGETQYF
d_call: TRBD1; j_call: TRBJ1-6; clone_size: -; v_call: TRBV7-2; cdr3_nt: TGTGCCAGCAGCAAAACAGGGGGTAATTCACCCCTCCACTTT; cdr3_aa: CASSKTGGNSPLHF
d_call: TRBD2; j_call: TRBJ2-3; clone_size: -; v_call: TRBV18; cdr3_nt: TGTGCCAGCTCACCGACTAGCGGGAGCACCGATACGCAGTATTTT; cdr3_aa: CASSPTSGSTDTQYF
d_call: -; j_call: TRBJ1-1; clone_size: -; v_call: TRBV19; cdr3_nt: TGTGCCAGTCGGGGGGAGCGGTACACTGAAGCTTTCTTT; cdr3_aa: CASRGERYTEAFF
d_call: -; j_call: TRBJ2-7; clone_size: -; v_call: TRBV6-5; cdr3_nt: TGTGCCAGCAGTTATTCCAACTCCTACGAGCAGTACTTC; cdr3_aa: CASSYSNSYEQYF
d_call: -; j_call: TRBJ2-7; clone_size: once; v_call: TRBV18; cdr3_nt: TGTGCCAGCTCACCACCAGGCCTACCCGACTACGAGCAGTACTTC; cdr3_aa: CASSPPGLPDYEQYF
d_call: -; j_call: TRBJ2-7; clone_size: -; v_call: TRBV20-1; cdr3_nt: TGCAGTGCTAGAGTGAGTTACGAGCAGTACTTC; cdr3_aa: CSARVSYEQYF
d_call: TRBD1; j_call: TRBJ2-7; clone_size: -; v_call: TRBV4-2; cdr3_nt: TGTGCCAGCAGCCAAGAAAGGAGACAGGGTAGGTACGAGCAGTACTTC; cdr3_aa: CASSQERRQGRYEQYF
d_call: -; j_call: TRBJ2-7; clone_size: -; v_call: TRBV20-1; cdr3_nt: TGCAGTGCTCTACGCCCCGAGCAGTACTTC; cdr3_aa: CSALRPEQYF
d_call: TRBD1; j_call: TRBJ2-2; clone_size: -; v_call: TRBV19; cdr3_nt: TGTGCCAGTAGGTCAGGGGGCACGAACACCGGGGAGCTGTTTTTT; cdr3_aa: CASRSGGTNTGELFF
d_call: -; j_call: TRBJ2-7; clone_size: few; v_call: TRBV20-1; cdr3_nt: TGCAGTGCTTCCACTTTTTACGAGCAGTACTTC; cdr3_aa: CSASTFYEQYF
d_call: -; j_call: TRBJ1-1; clone_size: -; v_call: TRBV3-1/TRBV3-2; cdr3_nt: TGTGCCAGCAGCCAAGAAACAGGGCGAGCTTTCTTT; cdr3_aa: CASSQETGRAFF
d_call: TRBD1; j_call: TRBJ1-1; clone_size: once; v_call: TRBV3-1/TRBV3-2; cdr3_nt: TGTGCCAGCAGCCAAGATCCGGACAGGGGATTAGCTTTCTTT; cdr3_aa: CASSQDPDRGLAFF
d_call: TRBD1; j_call: TRBJ1-2; clone_size: few; v_call: TRBV5-1; cdr3_nt: TGCGCCAGCAGCTCCGGACAGGACTATGGCTACACCTTC; cdr3_aa: CASSSGQDYGYTF
d_call: -; j_call: TRBJ2-7; clone_size: few; v_call: TRBV18; cdr3_nt: TGTGCCAGCTCACCACCCGGCCAGCGAGTCTACGAGCAGTACTTC; cdr3_aa: CASSPPGQRVYEQYF
d_call: TRBD2; j_call: TRBJ2-7; clone_size: -; v_call: TRBV7-2; cdr3_nt: TGTGCCAGCAGCCCGGGACTAGTCGTCGAGCAGTACTTC; cdr3_aa: CASSPGLVVEQYF
d_call: TRBD2; j_call: TRBJ2-1; clone_size: -; v_call: TRBV19; cdr3_nt: TGTGCCAGTAGGGCCGGGACTAGCGGGAGGCCGAACCTTTACAATGAGCAGTTCTTC; cdr3_aa: CASRAGTSGRPNLYNEQFF
d_call: TRBD1; j_call: TRBJ2-7; clone_size: -; v_call: TRBV5-1; cdr3_nt: TGCGCCAGCACTCTGATGACAGGGGGAAACTACGAGCAGTACTTC; cdr3_aa: CASTLMTGGNYEQYF
d_call: -; j_call: TRBJ1-1; clone_size: few; v_call: TRBV2; cdr3_nt: TGTGCCAGCAATCAGGGGAGGGAGGAAGCTTTCTTT; cdr3_aa: CASNQGREEAFF
d_call: -; j_call: TRBJ1-5; clone_size: -; v_call: TRBV10-3; cdr3_nt: TGTGCCATCAGTGAAGGGTTCAGGGGCAATCAGCCCCAGCATTTT; cdr3_aa: CAISEGFRGNQPQHF